The text below deals with one TCR beta chain. In the authors' methods: Cell counts per sample came from amplifying reference gene primers. Sequenced by immunoSEQ multiplex PCR; TCRdb stores in-frame clones only, minus some. V and J calls and clone size follow that table, whereas D and trimming were derived from the DNA. Among a few hundred thousand clones listed, approximately 90% were seen once. While infection was still active, Seattle patients were enrolled and then followed longitudinally. These data belong to a study of blood T cell repertoires in COVID-19. As for the study in general: Sites across the United States, Italy and Spain contributed samples from acute and convalescent COVID-19. PBMCs, B-cell-depleted T cells, or T cells provided the cDNA or gDNA that made up the material.

The V segment lost 4 bases and the J segment 4 bases; nucleotides outside the gene matches: 1. The CDR3 is made up of 15 amino acids. CDR1 is SGHTA, CDR2 FQGTGA, per germline. The specimen was peripheral blood. This TCR derives from a man between 18 and 29 years old with COVID-19, enrolled during active disease. The rearrangement joins TRBV7-3 to TRBJ2-2; 12 bases agree with TRBD2. The CDR3 DNA reads TGTGCCAGCAGCTCTAGCGGGAGGGCCACCGGGGAGCTGTTTTTT. Encoded protein: CASSSSGRATGELFF. Filled out from reference TRBV7-3 and TRBJ2-2, the complete variable domain reads GAGVSQTPSNKVTEKGKYVELRCDPISGHTALYWYRQSLGQGPEFLIYFQGTGAADDSGLPNDRFFAVRPEGSVSTLKIQRTERGDSAVYLCASSSSGRATGELFFGEGSRLTVL.